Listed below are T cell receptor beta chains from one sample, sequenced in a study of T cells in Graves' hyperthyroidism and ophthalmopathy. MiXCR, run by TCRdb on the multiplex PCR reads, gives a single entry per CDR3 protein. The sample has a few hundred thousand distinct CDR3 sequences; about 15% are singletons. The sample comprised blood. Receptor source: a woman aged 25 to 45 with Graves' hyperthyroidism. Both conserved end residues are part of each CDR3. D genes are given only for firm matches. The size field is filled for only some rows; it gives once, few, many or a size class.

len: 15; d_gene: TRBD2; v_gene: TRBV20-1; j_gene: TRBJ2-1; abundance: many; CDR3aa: CSARDSGSSYNEQFF; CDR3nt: TGCAGTGCTAGAGATAGCGGGAGCTCCTACAATGAGCAGTTCTTC
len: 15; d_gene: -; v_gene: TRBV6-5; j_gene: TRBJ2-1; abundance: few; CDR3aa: CASSYSSQGRNEQFF; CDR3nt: TGTGCCAGCAGTTACTCAAGCCAGGGTCGCAATGAGCAGTTCTTC
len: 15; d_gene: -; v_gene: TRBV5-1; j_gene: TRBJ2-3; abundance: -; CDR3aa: CASSLELAATDTQYF; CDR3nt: TGCGCCAGCAGCTTGGAATTAGCGGCCACAGATACGCAGTATTTT
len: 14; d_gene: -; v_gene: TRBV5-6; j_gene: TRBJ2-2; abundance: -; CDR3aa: CASSLVARVGELFF; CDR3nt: TGTGCCAGCAGCTTGGTTGCGCGGGTCGGGGAGCTGTTTTTT
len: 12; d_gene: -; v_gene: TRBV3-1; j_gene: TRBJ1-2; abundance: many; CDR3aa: CASSSGTYGYTF; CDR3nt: TGTGCCAGCAGCTCCGGGACCTATGGCTACACCTTC
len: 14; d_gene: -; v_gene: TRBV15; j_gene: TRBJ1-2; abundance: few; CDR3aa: CATRRVGANYGYTF; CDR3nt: TGTGCCACCAGGAGAGTGGGGGCTAACTATGGCTACACCTTC
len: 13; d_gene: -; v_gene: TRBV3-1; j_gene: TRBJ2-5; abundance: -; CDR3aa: CASSGGSRETQYF; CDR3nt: TGTGCCAGCAGCGGGGGTAGTCGGGAGACCCAGTACTTC
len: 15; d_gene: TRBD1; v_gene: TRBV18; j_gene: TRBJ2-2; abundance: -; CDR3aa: CASSPGQGLAGELFF; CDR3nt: TGTGCCAGCAGTCCGGGACAGGGGTTGGCCGGGGAGCTGTTTTTT
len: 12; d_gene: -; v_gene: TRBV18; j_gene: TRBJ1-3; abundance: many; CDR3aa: CASSPDRGTIYF; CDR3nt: TGTGCCAGCTCACCAGACAGAGGCACCATATATTTT
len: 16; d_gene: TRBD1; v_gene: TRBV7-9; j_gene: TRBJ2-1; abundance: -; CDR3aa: CASSLWLDRGIYEQFF; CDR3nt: TGTGCCAGCAGCTTATGGCTGGACAGGGGGATCTATGAGCAGTTCTTC
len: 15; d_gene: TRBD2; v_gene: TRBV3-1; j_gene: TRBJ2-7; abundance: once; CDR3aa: CASSQRSIAGVEQYF; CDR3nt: TGTGCCAGCAGCCAACGTTCCATAGCGGGAGTCGAGCAGTACTTC
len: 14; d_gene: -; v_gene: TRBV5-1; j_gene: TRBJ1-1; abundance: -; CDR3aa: CASSLADTAPEAFF; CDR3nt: TGCGCCAGCAGCTTGGCCGACACAGCTCCCGAAGCTTTCTTT
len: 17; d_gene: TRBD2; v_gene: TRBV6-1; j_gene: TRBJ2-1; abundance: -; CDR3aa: CASSSKRTSGNTNEQFF; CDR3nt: TGTGCCAGCAGTAGCAAGCGGACTAGCGGGAATACCAATGAGCAGTTCTTC
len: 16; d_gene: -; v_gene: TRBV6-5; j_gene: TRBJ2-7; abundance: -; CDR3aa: CASSYGRLAHSYEQYF; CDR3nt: TGTGCCAGCAGTTACGGGAGGCTAGCGCACTCCTACGAGCAGTACTTC
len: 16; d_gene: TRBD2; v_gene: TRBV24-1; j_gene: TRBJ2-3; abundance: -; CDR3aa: CATSDTSGRGGDTQYF; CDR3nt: TGTGCCACCAGTGATACTAGCGGGAGAGGGGGAGATACGCAGTATTTT
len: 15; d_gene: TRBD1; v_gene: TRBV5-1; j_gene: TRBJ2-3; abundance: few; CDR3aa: CASSLTLTGGDTQYF; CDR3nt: TGCGCCAGCAGCTTGACCTTAACAGGGGGAGATACGCAGTATTTT
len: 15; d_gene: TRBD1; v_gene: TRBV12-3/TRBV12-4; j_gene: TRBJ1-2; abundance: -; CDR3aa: CASSYRGTGTGGYTF; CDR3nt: TGTGCCAGCAGTTACCGCGGGACAGGAACGGGAGGCTACACCTTC
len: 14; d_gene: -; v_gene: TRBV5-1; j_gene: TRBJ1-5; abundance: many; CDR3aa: CASSLDGAGQPQHF; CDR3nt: TGCGCCAGCAGCTTGGATGGGGCAGGGCAGCCCCAGCATTTT
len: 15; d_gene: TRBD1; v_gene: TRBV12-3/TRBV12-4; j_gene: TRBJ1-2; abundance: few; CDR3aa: CASKSRDRDNYGYTF; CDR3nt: TGTGCCAGCAAATCCCGGGACAGGGATAACTATGGCTACACCTTC
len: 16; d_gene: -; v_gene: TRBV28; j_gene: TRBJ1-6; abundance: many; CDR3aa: CASSSLGVGYDSPLHF; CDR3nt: TGTGCCAGCAGCTCTCTTGGAGTAGGGTACGATTCACCCCTCCACTTT
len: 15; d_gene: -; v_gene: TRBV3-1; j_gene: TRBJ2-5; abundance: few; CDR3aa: CASSKGARDGETQYF; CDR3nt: TGTGCCAGCAGCAAAGGCGCACGCGATGGAGAGACCCAGTACTTC
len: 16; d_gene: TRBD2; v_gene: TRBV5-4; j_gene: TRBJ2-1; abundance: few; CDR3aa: CASSPQAGLIYNEQFF; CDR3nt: TGTGCCAGCAGCCCACAAGCGGGATTAATTTACAATGAGCAGTTCTTC
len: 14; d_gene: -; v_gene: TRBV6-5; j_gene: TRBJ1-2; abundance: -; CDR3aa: CASSYLPGGKGYTF; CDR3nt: TGTGCCAGCAGTTACTTGCCCGGGGGGAAAGGCTACACCTTC
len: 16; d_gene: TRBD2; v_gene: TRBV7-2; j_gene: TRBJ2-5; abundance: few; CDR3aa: CASSSGTSRRQETQYF; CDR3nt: TGTGCCAGCAGCAGCGGGACTAGCAGGAGACAAGAGACCCAGTACTTC
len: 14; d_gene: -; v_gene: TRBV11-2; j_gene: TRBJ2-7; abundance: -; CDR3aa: CASSQTADYNEQYF; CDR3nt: TGTGCCAGCAGCCAGACCGCCGACTACAACGAGCAGTACTTC
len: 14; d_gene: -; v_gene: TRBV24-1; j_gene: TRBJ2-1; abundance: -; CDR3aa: CATSESGVGNEQFF; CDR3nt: TGTGCCACCAGTGAATCCGGGGTAGGCAATGAGCAGTTCTTC
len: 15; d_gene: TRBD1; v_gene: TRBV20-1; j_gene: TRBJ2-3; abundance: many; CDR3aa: CSAIGQGGPTDTQYF; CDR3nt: TGCAGTGCTATAGGACAGGGAGGACCCACAGATACGCAGTATTTT
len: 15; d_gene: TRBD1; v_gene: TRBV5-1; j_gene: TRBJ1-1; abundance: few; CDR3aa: CASSDRQGWVTEAFF; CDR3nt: TGCGCCAGCAGCGACAGACAGGGCTGGGTCACTGAAGCTTTCTTT
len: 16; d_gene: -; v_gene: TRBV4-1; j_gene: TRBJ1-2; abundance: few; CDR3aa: CASSQEDGTPNYGYTF; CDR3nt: TGCGCCAGCAGCCAAGAGGACGGGACCCCCAACTATGGCTACACCTTC
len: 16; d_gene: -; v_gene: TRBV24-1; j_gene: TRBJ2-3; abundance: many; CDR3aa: CATSSGMITVTDTQYF; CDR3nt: TGTGCCACCAGTTCGGGAATGATTACTGTCACAGATACGCAGTATTTT
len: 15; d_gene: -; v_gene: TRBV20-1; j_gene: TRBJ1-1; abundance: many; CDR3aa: CSARAKGRQNTEAFF; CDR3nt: TGCAGTGCTCGGGCGAAAGGACGTCAGAACACTGAAGCTTTCTTT
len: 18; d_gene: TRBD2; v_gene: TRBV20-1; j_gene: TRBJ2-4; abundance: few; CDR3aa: CSARSGRADVVAKNIQYF; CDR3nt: TGCAGTGCTAGAAGCGGGAGGGCCGACGTTGTTGCTAAAAACATTCAGTACTTC
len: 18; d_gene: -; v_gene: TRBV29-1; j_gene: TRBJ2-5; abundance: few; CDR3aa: CSVVRTVGGPALEETQYF; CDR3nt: TGCAGCGTTGTGCGAACGGTGGGGGGCCCGGCCTTGGAGGAGACCCAGTACTTC
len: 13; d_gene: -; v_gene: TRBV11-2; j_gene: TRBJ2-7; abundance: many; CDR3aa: CASTLDRSGEQYF; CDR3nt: TGTGCCAGCACCTTAGACAGGTCTGGGGAGCAGTACTTC
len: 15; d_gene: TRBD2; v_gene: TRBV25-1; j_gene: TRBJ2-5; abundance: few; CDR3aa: CASSLRLAGVEAQYF; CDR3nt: TGTGCCAGCAGTTTACGGCTAGCGGGAGTAGAGGCCCAGTACTTC